The clone carrying this T cell receptor beta chain was counted ten times or more. The antigen is undetermined. The data derive from a study of identical twins. TCRdb independently ran MiXCR on the 5' RACE reads; one entry per CDR3 protein. The table lists around 1.7 million distinct CDR3 sequences, more than 30% of them singletons. The CDR3 covers 13 residues. CDR1 and CDR2 (germline): MNHEY, SVGAGI. Trimming shortened V by 2 bases and J by 5 bases, and 9 bases separated the two germline ends. General study results and limits: The conclusions drew on cross-sectional statistical analysis instead of tracking the same donors. Twins shared out-of-frame alpha sequences with excess low generation probability. With abundant cord blood beta clonotypes, insertions were fewer; memory repertoires showed no such pattern.

The source material was cord blood. The source of this sequence is a newborn girl in good health. This sequence joins TRBV6-5 and TRBJ2-5; the D is unclear. The chain's CDR3 is CASSYRSKETQYF. The CDR3 DNA reads as TGTGCCAGCAGTTACCGCTCCAAGGAGACCCAGTACTTC.